This T cell receptor beta chain originates from a study of blood T cell repertoires in COVID-19. Study information: Samples representing acute and convalescent COVID-19 were sourced from the United States, Italy and Spain. T cells, B-cell-depleted T cells, or PBMCs supplied cDNA or gDNA.

CDR1 and CDR2 from the germline V gene are SGHDN and FVKESK. The length of the CDR3 is 12 residues. V was pared by 2 bases and J by 4 bases, with 6 bases between. As originally analysed: Reference gene primer amplification gave estimated nucleated cell counts. Libraries were prepared by immunoSEQ multiplex PCR; TCRdb keeps only in-frame clonotypes and omits some of them. Clone size and V and J calls were adopted from that table, with D and trimming inferred from the DNA. This table holds about 73,000 clones, around 83% found once. This TCR was sampled from a man between 45 and 60 years old with active COVID-19. The material sequenced was peripheral blood. The gene calls are TRBV14 and TRBJ2-7, with D perhaps matching TRBD1 (5 bases). CDR3 sequence: CASSQQGYEQYF. CDR3 coding DNA: TGTGCCAGCAGCCAACAGGGATACGAGCAGTACTTC.